The sequence of this T cell receptor (beta chain) was determined in a study of shared clonotypes between healthy human individuals. V lost 5 bases, J lost 2 bases, and 5 bases stayed unmatched. Germline V gene lookup returns CDR1 LNHDA and CDR2 SQIVND (reference sequence). The length of the CDR3 is 14 residues. Naive CD8 cells were CD45RO-negative, positively selected for CCR7, excluding terminally differentiated effector memory CD45RA+ cells. Repertoires were generated with immunoSEQ multiplex PCR, while TCRdb's copy carries only in-frame clones and drops some. The sample lists about 680,000 clones, around 92% occurring once.

The chain links TRBV19 to TRBJ2-5; 7 positions agree with TRBD2. The specimen sequenced was naive CD8+ T cells sorted from blood. This receptor was obtained from a man younger than 45 in good health. The CDR3 nucleotides are TGTGCCAGTAGTCCCAAGCGGGGTCAAGAGACCCAGTACTTC. This sequence encodes CASSPKRGQETQYF.